The text below deals with one TCR beta chain. The method was immunoSEQ multiplex PCR; TCRdb's version includes in-frame clones alone and lacks a portion of them. Of fewer than 3 million clones detected, around 93% appear once; the ten largest clones hold about 0.36%. This sample stems from a study of shared clonotypes between healthy human individuals. The ends were cut back, 2 bases at V and 6 bases at J, with 15 bases in the middle. CDR3 length equals 15 residues. Germline lookup yields CDR1 MNHNY and CDR2 SVGAGI (reference sequence). The TCR was taken from a man aged 18 to 35 in good health. Some clones in this sample may be carry-over from other donors' samples. The chain has TRBV6-6 and TRBJ2-3, with D tentatively TRBD1 (6 bases). Source material: naive CD4+ T cells from PBMCs. Described subset: CD45RA+ positively selected. DNA of the CDR3: TGTGCCAGCAGTTACCTCGGGACACTCGGGGATACGCAGTATTTT. Protein: CASSYLGTLGDTQYF.